The 22 T cell receptor beta chains below come from one sample, sequenced in a study of T cell responses to AZD1222 COVID-19 vaccine. The data were produced by immunoSEQ multiplex PCR, yet TCRdb's version contains in-frame clones alone and is incomplete. Of some 150,000 clones in the sample, approximately 86% were seen once. The starting material was peripheral blood, obtained 28 days after the second dose of the MenACWY control vaccine. These receptors originate from an adult who received the MenACWY meningococcal vaccine as a control.

The chain uses TRBV9 and TRBJ1-2; D might be TRBD1 (6 bases). Trimming took off 4 bases at V and 6 bases at J, with 13 bases between the two ends. CDR3 size: 13 residues. Germline V gene sequence: CDR1 SGDLS, CDR2 YYNGEE. CDR3 region: CASSPRQEDGYTF. In DNA, the CDR3 is TGTGCCAGCAGCCCACGACAGGAGGATGGCTACACCTTC.

CDR3 residues: CASSQGDTQYF. In DNA form, the CDR3 reads TGTGCCAGCAGTCAGGGAGATACGCAGTATTTT. The chain uses TRBV27 and TRBJ2-3; D is possibly TRBD1 (5 bases). CDR1 MNHEY and CDR2 SMNVEV come from the germline V gene (reference sequence). CDR3 length equals 11 residues. The ends were cut back, 5 bases at V and 5 bases at J, with 5 bases in the middle.

The V gene is TRBV10-3, the J gene TRBJ1-2, with D tentatively TRBD1 (5 bases). Germline V gene lookup returns CDR1 ENHRY and CDR2 SYGVKD. The V and J ends lost 2 bases and 1 base respectively, with 17 bases between them. The CDR3 covers 17 residues. CDR3 in DNA: TGTGCCATCAGTGAGACACCAGGGAGGTCTGATAACTATGGCTACACCTTC. Protein: CAISETPGRSDNYGYTF.

Notes on this clone: One end of the junction varies from germline; a read error may be responsible. The V gene is TRBV7-7, the J gene TRBJ2-5; D gene uncertain. The CDR3 is 15 amino acids. Germline V CDR1 and CDR2: SSHAT, FNYEAQ (reference sequence). This CDR3 is CASSLSRQPQETQYF. As DNA, the CDR3 is TGTGCTAGCAGCTTAAGTCGTCAGCCTCAAGAGACCCAGTACTTC.

The chain employs TRBV9 and TRBJ2-5; 7 bases align to TRBD2. The ends lost 3 bases at V and 1 base at J; junction bases unmatched: 6. Germline V lookup: CDR1 SGDLS, CDR2 YYNGEE. The length of the CDR3 is 15 residues. This CDR3 is CASSEGGGGQETQYF. CDR3 in DNA: TGTGCCAGCAGCGAAGGCGGGGGAGGCCAAGAGACCCAGTACTTC.

CDR3 bases: TGTGCCAGCAGTTGGTCGACATTGGGGTGGGACACCGGGGAGCTGTTTTTT. It specifies CASSWSTLGWDTGELFF. The chain links TRBV27 to TRBJ2-2; D is uncertain. Trimming removed 4 bases from V and 3 bases from J, with 18 bases in between. Germline CDR1 is MNHEY and CDR2 is SMNVEV (reference sequence). There are 17 residues in the CDR3.

This chain joins TRBV28 and TRBJ1-2; D is unclear. The germline CDR1 and CDR2 sequences are MDHEN and SYDVKM. There are 15 residues in the CDR3. Trimming left V 6 bases short and J 0 bases short, with 14 bases between. The DNA of the CDR3 is TGTGCCAGCAGACTCGACGGAGCCTCTAACTATGGCTACACCTTC. This codes for CASRLDGASNYGYTF.

This chain uses TRBV7-2 with TRBJ1-2; D possibly corresponds to TRBD1 (5 bases). This CDR3 has 13 residues. Trimming cost V 2 bases and J 4 bases, with 8 bases left between them. The V gene's germline CDR1 is SGHTA and CDR2 FQGNSA. CDR3 loop: CASSLSGVYGYTF. For the CDR3, the DNA is TGTGCCAGCAGCTTATCGGGGGTCTATGGCTACACCTTC. The full variable domain, its missing parts supplied by reference TRBV7-2 and TRBJ1-2, is GAGVSQSPSNKVTEKGKDVELRCDPISGHTALYWYRQSLGQGLEFLIYFQGNSAPDKSGLPSDRFSAERTGGSVSTLTIQRTQQEDSAVYLCASSLSGVYGYTFGSGTRLTVV.

V usage is TRBV6-2 or TRBV6-3 and J usage is TRBJ1-1; 7 positions agree with TRBD1. V shed 6 bases, J shed 5 bases, and the junction held 9 bases outside the gene matches. CDR1 is MNHEY and CDR2 is SVGEGT in the germline V gene. This CDR3 is 14 amino acids long. This CDR3 is CASSSPTGKTEAFF. The CDR3 DNA sequence: TGTGCCAGCAGCTCCCCGACAGGGAAAACTGAAGCTTTCTTT.

The chain carries TRBV12-3 or TRBV12-4 and TRBJ1-1; 7 nucleotides match TRBD1. The CDR3 is 12 residues long. V dropped 7 bases and J dropped 3; count of bases not matched to a gene: 2. The CDR3: CASKGAYTEAFF. The CDR3 DNA is TGTGCCAGCAAGGGGGCTTACACTGAAGCTTTCTTT.

The chain combines TRBV5-5 with TRBJ1-2, with D perhaps matching TRBD1 (5 bases). The germline gives CDR1 SGHKS, CDR2 YYEKEE (reference sequence). Trimming removed 5 bases from V and 6 bases from J, with 11 bases in between. This CDR3 spans 12 amino acids. The CDR3 DNA follows: TGTGCCAGCAGGAGGCAAGGGGATGGCTACACCTTC. It encodes CASRRQGDGYTF.

This clone was recorded a few times. The chain is built from TRBV7-2 and TRBJ1-4; a weak D match, TRBD1 (5 bases). V was trimmed by 5 bases and J by 10 bases, leaving 23 bases between them. Germline values: CDR1 SGHTA, CDR2 FQGNSA. The CDR3 consists of 16 residues. CDR3 protein: CASSPQTAGGTRKLFF. CDR3 bases: TGTGCCAGCAGCCCTCAAACGGCGGGGGGGACGCGAAAACTGTTTTTT. Supplemented by reference TRBV7-2 and TRBJ1-4, the full variable domain reads GAGVSQSPSNKVTEKGKDVELRCDPISGHTALYWYRQSLGQGLEFLIYFQGNSAPDKSGLPSDRFSAERTGGSVSTLTIQRTQQEDSAVYLCASSPQTAGGTRKLFFGSGTQLSVL.

This clone was observed a single time. Distinct nucleotide sequences in the sample also encode this CDR3. The chain uses TRBV9 and TRBJ2-2, with 15 bases that match TRBD2. Looked up from germline, CDR1 is SGDLS and CDR2 is YYNGEE. CDR3 length: 16 amino acids. V was pared by 4 bases and J by 7 bases, with 5 bases of the junction left unmatched. For the CDR3, the DNA is TGTGCCAGCAGCCCTCGGACTAGCGGGGGGGGCGGGGAGCTGTTTTTT. It translates to CASSPRTSGGGGELFF.

This chain connects TRBV9 to TRBJ1-6, with a weak D call TRBD1 (6 bases). The germline V gene has CDR1 SGDLS and CDR2 YYNGEE. The CDR3 is 15 residues long. V gave up 3 bases and J gave up 5 bases, with 12 bases separating them. CDR3: CASSGVGQNNSPLHF. CDR3 nucleotide sequence: TGTGCCAGCAGCGGAGTTGGACAGAATAATTCACCCCTCCACTTT.

V is TRBV5-1 and J is TRBJ2-2; 10 bases align to TRBD2. The CDR3 is 14 amino acids. In germline, CDR1 is SGHRS, CDR2 YFSETQ. V shed 5 bases and J 8 bases; nucleotides not matched to a gene: 6. For the CDR3, the DNA is TGCGCCAGCAGTTCTAGCGGGAGTATTGGGGAGCTGTTTTTT. Residues: CASSSSGSIGELFF. Full variable domain (outside the CDR3, taken from reference TRBV5-1 and TRBJ2-2): KAGVTQTPRYLIKTRGQQVTLSCSPISGHRSVSWYQQTPGQGLQFLFEYFSETQRNKGNFPGRFSGRQFSNSRSEMNVSTLELGDSALYLCASSSSGSIGELFFGEGSRLTVL.

V is TRBV29-1 and J is TRBJ2-7; TRBD2 agrees at 9 bases. CDR3 length: 14 residues. Trimming at V came to 6 bases and at J to 4 bases, leaving 10 bases not matched to a gene. Germline V gene data show CDR1 as SQVTM and CDR2 as ANQGSEA. CDR3: CSVTYSGRGYEQYF. The CDR3 DNA follows: TGCAGCGTGACTTATAGCGGGAGAGGGTACGAGCAGTACTTC.

The chain recombines TRBV7-2 with TRBJ1-5; perhaps TRBD1 as D (5 bases). Germline loops: CDR1 SGHTA, CDR2 FQGNSA. The CDR3 is made up of 15 amino acids. V lost 5 bases and J 4 bases, leaving 15 bases between the germline ends. The CDR3 DNA sequence: TGTGCCAGCAGCCGGGACTCGAGACCGAATCAGCCCCAGCATTTT. This codes for CASSRDSRPNQPQHF.

J is TRBJ2-3 and V is TRBV25-1; D gene uncertain. Germline V gene data show CDR1 as MGHDK and CDR2 as SYGVNS. The CDR3 is 12 amino acids. The V gene lost 4 bases and the J gene lost 2 bases, with 4 bases spanning the gap. The CDR3 nucleotides read TGTGCCAGCAGTGTGGACACAGATACGCAGTATTTT. Amino acids: CASSVDTDTQYF.

This clone was seen just once. The chain uses TRBV28 and TRBJ1-1; unclear D gene. The CDR3 is 14 amino acids. From germline, CDR1 is MDHEN and CDR2 SYDVKM. V shed 7 bases and J shed 6 bases, with 18 bases lying between them. The CDR3 nucleotides read TGTGCCAGCACCCTTGTCCAGTTAGGTTCTGAAGCTTTCTTT. Encoded protein: CASTLVQLGSEAFF.

The chain combines TRBV4-1 with TRBJ1-1, with TRBD1 matching over 10 bases. This CDR3 has 18 residues. CDR1 is MGHRA, CDR2 YSYEKL, per germline. V shed 1 base, J shed 3 bases, and the junction held 11 bases outside the gene matches. CDR3 DNA sequence: TGCGCCAGCAGCCAAGCCCAGGCCGGGACAGGGGTTCACACTGAAGCTTTCTTT. Translation: CASSQAQAGTGVHTEAFF.

V gene TRBV4-3 combines with J gene TRBJ2-3; D unclear. The CDR3 covers 16 residues. The V end lost 4 bases, the J end lost 0 bases, and 14 bases lay between the germline ends. Germline assignment: CDR1 LGHNA and CDR2 YSLEER. CDR3 in DNA: TGCGCCAGCAGCCTGCGACCCCTCCCTAGCACAGATACGCAGTATTTT. Its translation: CASSLRPLPSTDTQYF.

V is TRBV7-9 and J is TRBJ2-3; D could derive from TRBD1 or TRBD2 (5 bases each). This CDR3 region has 13 residues. The germline gives CDR1 SEHNR, CDR2 FQNEAQ (reference sequence). V shed 8 bases and J shed 0 bases, with 9 bases lying between them. The CDR3 is CASRDLSTDTQYF. DNA for the CDR3: TGTGCCAGCCGGGACCTCAGCACAGATACGCAGTATTTT.